This TCR beta chain was recorded in a study of early T cells in non-severe SARS-CoV-2 infection. Study context: Bulk RNA isolated from unsorted whole blood underwent sequencing; chains were not paired. Study-wide results and limits: Comparison of clonotypes with VDJdb favored anti-spike CD8 responses while missing private and CD4 specificities.

The protocol attached unique molecular identifiers to individual cDNA molecules. Each CDR3 protein is one row after TCRdb ran MiXCR on the 5' RACE reads. The top ten hold 4.7% of the sample, which has 80,000 to 100,000 distinct CDR3 sequences, 11% seen once. As for this clonotype: Its target is not known.

V was pared by 6 bases and J by 0 bases, with 15 bases between. Germline V gene sequence: CDR1 DFQATT, CDR2 SNEGSKA (reference sequence). The CDR3 runs 14 residues. This TCR was sampled from an adult who was a healthcare worker with PCR-confirmed SARS-CoV-2 infection or an uninfected control (not recorded which). The J gene is TRBJ2-7, the V gene TRBV20-1; D gene ambiguous. The sample consisted of whole blood, taken at baseline. The CDR3 protein is CSANKVGSSYEQYF. The CDR3 DNA reads as TGCAGTGCCAACAAAGTGGGTAGCTCCTACGAGCAGTACTTC.